The clone carrying this TCR beta chain was counted between two and nine times. The data were obtained in a study of cytotoxic CD8 clonotypes in ibrutinib-treated CLL. Libraries were prepared by immunoSEQ multiplex PCR; TCRdb keeps only in-frame clonotypes and omits some of them. In the table there are a few hundred thousand clones, 70% of which are singletons. Trimming took off 2 bases at V and 1 base at J, with 6 bases between the two ends. The CDR3 totals 13 residues. CDR1 SGHDT and CDR2 YYEEEE come from the germline V gene. Sequencing was performed on PBMCs, taken after 24 months of ibrutinib treatment. The chain has TRBV5-6 and TRBJ1-1, with D perhaps matching TRBD1 (5 bases). This TCR came from a human donor with chronic lymphocytic leukemia. DNA of the CDR3: TGTGCCAGCAGCTTCACAGGGAACACTGAAGCTTTCTTT. As protein: CASSFTGNTEAFF.